A selection of T cell receptor beta chains follows, all from one sample in a study of blood T cell repertoires in COVID-19. Assay: immunoSEQ multiplex PCR; the TCRdb copy retains only in-frame clones and omits some. The top ten clones hold 18% of a sample with over 95,000 clones, 70% to 80% of them seen once. Input material: peripheral blood. Source of these receptors: a woman older than 75 with active or convalescent COVID-19. Both conserved end residues are part of each CDR3.

V	J	length	CDR3
TRBV7-2	TRBJ2-1	16	CASSLEGTSGSFEQFF
TRBV6-5	TRBJ2-7	15	CASRLAGVGSYEQYF
TRBV9	TRBJ2-1	17	CASSEFVGLAGYNEQFF
TRBV6-2/TRBV6-3	TRBJ2-5	14	CASSRSTGQETQYF
TRBV4-2	TRBJ2-7	12	CASSQSREVQYF
TRBV5-1	TRBJ2-3	16	CASSSGINRVTDTQYF
TRBV28	TRBJ2-7	16	CASSSAKAGLNYEQYF
TRBV11-1	TRBJ2-3	15	CASSGGTGFADTQYF
TRBV7-9	TRBJ2-1	17	CASSTPQGAGYDNEQFF
TRBV28	TRBJ2-7	13	CASIDGGVYEQYF
TRBV5-1	TRBJ2-7	15	CASRSGLAAVYEQYF
TRBV2	TRBJ2-7	14	CASSEGVPVYEQYF
TRBV5-1	TRBJ2-1	18	CASSSGTGELAGDNEQFF